The 29 T cell receptor beta chains below were found in one sample sequenced in a study of cytomegalovirus exposure and HLA in healthy donors. In the PCR, 60 Vbeta and 13 Jbeta primers were used. Measured with immunoSEQ multiplex PCR; TCRdb has only the in-frame clones, and not every one. Seen here are 95,000 to 100,000 clones, roughly four fifths observed once, and the top ten hold more than 9%. What was sequenced was PBMCs. The source of these receptors is a man aged 45-65 years in good health and CMV-seronegative.

This clone occurred a few times. The rearrangement uses TRBV6-1 and TRBJ1-6, with 8 bases that match TRBD1. Trimming at V came to 6 bases and at J to 5 bases, leaving 6 bases not matched to a gene. Germline CDR1 MNHNS, CDR2 SASEGT. CDR3 length equals 15 residues. In nucleotides, the CDR3 is TGTGCCAGCAGACCCGGACAGGGCGATAATTCACCCCTCCACTTT. It codes for CASRPGQGDNSPLHF.

The chain has TRBV5-1 and TRBJ1-5; 7 nucleotides line up with TRBD1. Germline V gene data show CDR1 as SGHRS and CDR2 as YFSETQ. V dropped 5 bases and J dropped 5; count of bases not matched to a gene: 4. The CDR3 covers 13 residues. CDR3 sequence: CASSSDRDQPQHF. The DNA of the CDR3 is TGCGCCAGCAGTTCCGACAGGGATCAGCCCCAGCATTTT.

The chain recombines TRBV10-1 with TRBJ2-7, with 7 bases fitting TRBD2. The ends lost 0 bases at V and 5 bases at J; junction bases unmatched: 4. In germline, CDR1 is WNHNN, CDR2 SYGVQD (reference sequence). This CDR3 comprises 14 residues. The CDR3: CASSESKAGHEQYF. For the CDR3, the DNA is TGCGCCAGCAGTGAGTCGAAAGCGGGGCACGAGCAGTACTTC.

A word on this clone: This sample also contains other DNA sequences that code for the same CDR3. The chain has TRBV27 and TRBJ2-7; TRBD1 matches at 12 bases. The CDR3 is made up of 14 amino acids. V lost 0 bases to trimming and J lost 10 bases; unmatched junction nucleotides: 4. Germline assignment: CDR1 MNHEY and CDR2 SMNVEV (reference sequence). The chain's CDR3 is CASSLSGTGGSQYF. The CDR3 DNA follows: TGTGCCAGCAGTTTATCGGGGACAGGGGGCAGTCAGTACTTC.

This chain uses TRBV18 with TRBJ1-5; D is uncertain. The CDR3 runs to 15 residues. Germline loops: CDR1 KGHSH, CDR2 LQKENI. V was trimmed by 6 bases and J by 3 bases, leaving 15 bases between them. The CDR3 DNA sequence: TGTGCCAGCTCCCCTAGAGGGTTTGACAATCAGCCCCAGCATTTT. This translates into CASSPRGFDNQPQHF. The full variable domain, its missing parts supplied by reference TRBV18 and TRBJ1-5, is NAGVMQNPRHLVRRRGQEARLRCSPMKGHSHVYWYRQLPEEGLKFMVYLQKENIIDESGMPKERFSAEFPKEGPSILRIQQVVRGDSAAYFCASSPRGFDNQPQHFGDGTRLSIL.

This chain connects TRBV27 to TRBJ2-7; 7 nucleotides line up with TRBD2. The CDR3 has 16 amino acids. The trim removed 5 bases at V and 6 bases at J, leaving 16 bases unmatched. Germline lookup yields CDR1 MNHEY and CDR2 SMNVEV (reference sequence). CDR3 loop: CASSKVSGVAFGEQYF. The CDR3 nucleotides read TGTGCCAGCAGTAAAGTGAGCGGGGTCGCCTTCGGCGAGCAGTACTTC.

This chain joins TRBV5-4 and TRBJ2-4, with D perhaps TRBD1 (6 bases). This CDR3 comprises 14 residues. Trimming removed 5 bases from V and 0 bases from J, with 9 bases in between. Germline V CDR1 and CDR2: SGHNT, YYREEE (reference sequence). The CDR3: CASSEGVAKNIQYF. DNA of the CDR3: TGTGCCAGCAGTGAGGGGGTAGCCAAAAACATTCAGTACTTC.

As regards this clone: The junction departs from the called germline gene at one end, perhaps through a read error. This chain uses TRBV7-9 with TRBJ2-2; tentative D call: TRBD2 (5 bases). The CDR3 totals 15 residues. Germline CDR1 is SEHNR and CDR2 is FQNEAQ (reference sequence). CDR3 nucleotides: TGTTCCAGCAGCCCCCTGGGGAGGAACACCGGGGAGCTGTTTTTT. It specifies CSSSPLGRNTGELFF.

This clone was observed a single time. The chain carries TRBV4-1 and TRBJ2-1; TRBD2 matches 14 bases. The germline CDR1 and CDR2 sequences are MGHRA and YSYEKL. Unmatched junction bases numbered 13, after V lost 6 bases and J lost 0 bases. The CDR3 runs 20 residues. This CDR3 is CASRKKPGLAGESSYNEQFF. CDR3 nucleotide sequence: TGCGCCAGCAGAAAAAAGCCGGGACTAGCGGGAGAAAGCTCCTACAATGAGCAGTTCTTC.

The chain employs TRBV6-1 and TRBJ2-7, with 7 positions matching TRBD1. The CDR3 is made up of 12 amino acids. Germline assignment: CDR1 MNHNS and CDR2 SASEGT. Unmatched junction bases numbered 1, after V lost 8 bases and J lost 0 bases. CDR3 coding DNA: TGTGCCAGCGACAGGGTCTCCTACGAGCAGTACTTC. This codes for CASDRVSYEQYF.

The CDR3 here is CASSIGGGRTEAFF. The CDR3 nucleotides read TGTGCCAGCAGTATAGGGGGAGGGCGTACTGAAGCTTTCTTT. The rearrangement links TRBV7-8 to TRBJ1-1; TRBD1 is a possible D gene (6 bases). The CDR3 spans 14 residues. Trimming removed 6 bases at V and 5 bases at J, with 16 bases between. Germline V gene data show CDR1 as SGHVS and CDR2 as FQNEAQ.

This sequence joins TRBV6-1 and TRBJ1-2; no firm D call. V gave up 7 bases and J gave up 5 bases, with 14 bases separating them. This CDR3 region has 13 residues. Germline assignment: CDR1 MNHNS and CDR2 SASEGT. The CDR3 spells CASTEREDYGYTF. The CDR3 nucleotides are TGTGCCAGCACCGAGAGAGAAGATTATGGCTACACCTTC.

The chain joins TRBV29-1 to TRBJ2-7; a weak D match, TRBD1 (6 bases). V was cut by 6 bases and J by 0 bases, with 12 bases left in between. Germline CDR1 SQVTM, CDR2 ANQGSEA. The CDR3 has 13 residues. In nucleotides, the CDR3 is TGCAGCGTAGTCGACAGGAACTCCTACGAGCAGTACTTC. Its translation is CSVVDRNSYEQYF.

J is TRBJ2-7 and V is TRBV5-4, with 9 positions matching TRBD2. The CDR3 totals 16 residues. Trimming took 4 bases from V and 5 from J; bases not matched to a gene: 13. Germline loops: CDR1 SGHNT, CDR2 YYREEE (reference sequence). CDR3 protein: CASSPSLGGGADEQYF. The CDR3 coding sequence is TGTGCCAGCAGCCCCAGTCTGGGCGGGGGGGCCGACGAGCAGTACTTC. Complete variable domain (other parts from reference TRBV5-4 and TRBJ2-7): ETGVTQSPTHLIKTRGQQVTLRCSSQSGHNTVSWYQQALGQGPQFIFQYYREEENGRGNFPPRFSGLQFPNYSSELNVNALELDDSALYLCASSPSLGGGADEQYFGPGTRLTVT.

This clone was recorded once. The identical CDR3 is also encoded by other nucleotide sequences in the sample. The V and J genes are TRBV30 and TRBJ2-1, with 15 bases lining up with TRBD2. Germline V gene sequence: CDR1 GTSNPN, CDR2 SVGIG (reference sequence). The trim removed 5 bases at V and 9 bases at J, leaving 8 bases unmatched. This CDR3 is 15 amino acids long. CDR3 sequence (DNA): TGTGCCTGGTACCAGGGACTAGCGGGAGGAGGTGAGCAGTTCTTC. Its protein is CAWYQGLAGGGEQFF.

This chain links TRBV5-1 with TRBJ2-3; 8 bases match TRBD2. Unmatched junction bases numbered 7, after V lost 0 bases and J lost 4 bases. Germline CDR1 and CDR2: SGHRS and YFSETQ. The CDR3 is 16 amino acids. CDR3 in DNA: TGCGCCAGCAGCTTGGTTACGCGGGAGGAGGCAGATACGCAGTATTTT. Protein sequence: CASSLVTREEADTQYF.

The count of this clone is one. V gene TRBV7-2 combines with J gene TRBJ2-7, with 9 bases matching TRBD2. The CDR3 covers 15 residues. V lost 2 bases, J lost 4 bases, and 6 bases stayed unmatched. Per the germline V gene, CDR1 is SGHTA and CDR2 is FQGNSA. The CDR3 loop reads CASSLRAGGLYEQYF. The CDR3 coding sequence is TGTGCCAGCAGCTTAAGAGCGGGAGGCTTGTACGAGCAGTACTTC.

This chain joins TRBV10-1 and TRBJ1-5, with 7 bases that match TRBD1. This CDR3 has 16 residues. The germline V gene encodes CDR1 WNHNN and CDR2 SYGVQD (reference sequence). After removal of 6 bases from V and 2 bases from J, the junction contained 10 bases not matched to a gene. The CDR3 sequence is CASRDSQQGCNQPQHF. DNA of the CDR3: TGCGCCAGCAGGGACTCACAACAGGGGTGCAATCAGCCCCAGCATTTT.

The V call is TRBV7-8, the J call TRBJ1-1; 7 nucleotides agree with TRBD1. V shed 5 bases, J shed 0 bases, and the junction held 6 bases outside the gene matches. CDR3 length equals 15 residues. Looked up from germline, CDR1 is SGHVS and CDR2 is FQNEAQ. The CDR3 protein is CASSLRQGLNTEAFF. The CDR3 DNA is TGTGCCAGCAGCCTTCGACAGGGCTTGAACACTGAAGCTTTCTTT.

This chain joins TRBV28 and TRBJ2-5, with D perhaps matching TRBD2 (6 bases). Germline CDR1 is MDHEN and CDR2 is SYDVKM. The V end lost 4 bases, the J end lost 3 bases, and 18 bases lay between the germline ends. There are 16 residues in the CDR3. In nucleotides, the CDR3 is TGTGCCAGCAGTTCCGGGGACTTATCTGGGGAAGAGACCCAGTACTTC. It encodes CASSSGDLSGEETQYF.

This chain uses TRBV6-1 with TRBJ2-7; 9 bases are shared with TRBD2. This CDR3 region has 15 residues. Trimming removed 5 bases from V and 2 bases from J; junction bases left unmatched: 7. Germline-derived CDR1 and CDR2 are MNHNS and SASEGT. This CDR3 reads CASSRETSGAYEQYF. DNA for the CDR3: TGTGCCAGCAGTAGAGAGACTAGCGGAGCCTACGAGCAGTACTTC.

The J gene is TRBJ2-1, the V gene TRBV19, with 7 bases aligning to TRBD2. V lost 0 bases to trimming and J lost 9 bases; unmatched junction nucleotides: 8. This CDR3 comprises 15 residues. Germline V CDR1 and CDR2: LNHDA, SQIVND (reference sequence). The CDR3 DNA reads TGTGCCAGTAGTATAGATCCCCTGTTAGCGGGTGAGCAGTTCTTC. This gives the protein CASSIDPLLAGEQFF.

Only a few counts were recorded for this clone. V and J are TRBV6-5 and TRBJ1-6; D may be TRBD1 (6 bases). CDR3 length: 16 amino acids. V dropped 2 bases and J dropped 9 bases, with 17 bases sitting between them. Per germline, CDR1 MNHEY and CDR2 SVGAGI. Here the CDR3 DNA reads TGTGCCAGCAGTTACCTAGGGGGGGCTTTCGGTTCACCCCTCCACTTT. Encoded protein: CASSYLGGAFGSPLHF.

This chain connects TRBV19 to TRBJ2-2, with a possible D match to TRBD1 (5 bases). The CDR3 length is 12 residues. CDR1 and CDR2 from the germline V gene are LNHDA and SQIVND (reference sequence). Deletions cut 5 bases from V and 7 bases from J, with 8 bases between. CDR3 DNA sequence: TGTGCCAGTAGTTACAGGATCGGGGAGCTGTTTTTT. Amino acid sequence: CASSYRIGELFF.

The V and J genes are TRBV5-1 and TRBJ2-2; D might be TRBD2 (5 bases). CDR1 and CDR2 from the germline V gene are SGHRS and YFSETQ. The CDR3 covers 18 residues. V lost 2 bases and J lost 0, with 17 bases in between. The CDR3 spells CASSLIPSGGPNTGELFF. CDR3 bases: TGCGCCAGCAGCTTAATCCCCTCCGGAGGTCCGAACACCGGGGAGCTGTTTTTT.

The chain carries TRBV11-2 and TRBJ2-1; the D is unclear. The germline V gene encodes CDR1 SGHAT and CDR2 FQNNGV. The CDR3 totals 16 residues. With 2 bases removed from V and 3 bases from J, the gap between germline ends came to 14 bases. The DNA of the CDR3 is TGTGCCAGCAGCTTATTAGCTAAGCGAAACTACAATGAGCAGTTCTTC. Translated, it gives CASSLLAKRNYNEQFF.

The chain couples TRBV29-1 to TRBJ1-2; D might be TRBD1 (6 bases). The CDR3 is 13 amino acids. Trimming shortened V by 1 base and J by 4 bases, and 10 bases separated the two germline ends. In germline, CDR1 is SQVTM, CDR2 ANQGSEA. This CDR3 reads CSVEGGGGYGYTF. The CDR3 region has the DNA TGCAGCGTTGAAGGCGGGGGCGGCTATGGCTACACCTTC.

The chain has TRBV14 and TRBJ1-4; maybe TRBD1 (5 bases). Deletions cut 2 bases from V and 10 bases from J, with 14 bases between. CDR1 and CDR2 (germline): SGHDN, FVKESK. The CDR3 spans 14 residues. In DNA form, the CDR3 reads TGTGCCAGCAGCCAATCCCCAGGGAAGAGAAAACTGTTTTTT. As protein: CASSQSPGKRKLFF. Based on the CDR3 plus reference TRBV14 and TRBJ1-4, the full variable domain is EAGVTQFPSHSVIEKGQTVTLRCDPISGHDNLYWYRRVMGKEIKFLLHFVKESKQDESGMPNNRFLAERTGGTYSTLKVQPAELEDSGVYFCASSQSPGKRKLFFGSGTQLSVL.

This chain links TRBV5-6 with TRBJ2-7; tentative D call: TRBD2 (6 bases). Germline CDR1 is SGHDT and CDR2 is YYEEEE. V lost 1 base and J 5 bases, leaving 13 bases between the germline ends. CDR3 length equals 14 residues. The CDR3 coding sequence is TGTGCCAGCAGCTTGATGGGGCCGGGGGACGAGCAGTACTTC. Its protein is CASSLMGPGDEQYF.